One sample yielded the 6 T cell receptor beta chains listed below, sequenced in a study of CD8 T cells in Susac syndrome. Reverse transcription used roughly 0.5 to 1 ug RNA and random hexamers. TCRdb re-derived calls from the immunoSEQ multiplex PCR reads in MiXCR, one entry per CDR3 protein. The data hold a few hundred thousand distinct CDR3 sequences, with about 90% observed a single time. Sequencing was carried out using CD4+ T cells from PBMCs. The receptors here all came from a human donor with multiple sclerosis.

The V and J genes are TRBV19 and TRBJ1-3; D possibly corresponds to TRBD1 (5 bases). This CDR3 comprises 16 residues. Germline V CDR1 and CDR2: LNHDA, SQIVND (reference sequence). Between the trimmed V and J ends, which lost 3 bases and 2 bases, there was a span of 14 bases. The CDR3, as DNA: TGTGCCAGTAGTATCGCCTCTGGGGCGCCTGGAAACACCATATATTTT. Protein: CASSIASGAPGNTIYF. Together with reference TRBV19 and TRBJ1-3, the CDR3 gives the full variable domain: DGGITQSPKYLFRKEGQNVTLSCEQNLNHDAMYWYRQDPGQGLRLIYYSQIVNDFQKGDIAEGYSVSREKKESFPLTVTSAQKNPTAFYLCASSIASGAPGNTIYFGEGSWLTVV.

The sample holds a few counts of this clonotype. The chain recombines TRBV3-1 with TRBJ2-7; tentative D call: TRBD1 (6 bases). Trimming removed 4 bases from V and 3 bases from J, with 7 bases in between. The CDR3 covers 12 residues. CDR1 is LGHDT and CDR2 is YNNKEL in the germline V gene (reference sequence). CDR3 nucleotide sequence: TGTGCCAGCAGCCGGACAGTCTACGAGCAGTACTTC. Residues: CASSRTVYEQYF.

The CDR3 loop reads CASSSSTGGKEGAFF. The CDR3, as DNA: TGTGCCAGCAGTTCATCGACAGGGGGTAAGGAGGGAGCTTTCTTT. The chain uses TRBV6-5 and TRBJ1-1; 9 nucleotides match TRBD1. J was trimmed by 10 bases and V by 4 bases; bases with no gene match: 13. The CDR3 consists of 15 residues. Germline lookup yields CDR1 MNHEY and CDR2 SVGAGI.

The chain carries TRBV7-9 and TRBJ2-3; D is unresolved. V was trimmed by 5 bases and J by 4 bases, leaving 19 bases between them. The CDR3 consists of 16 residues. Per germline, CDR1 SEHNR and CDR2 FQNEAQ (reference sequence). CDR3 sequence (DNA): TGTGCCAGCAGCCTCGGGTACTTAACTGGGGCAGATACGCAGTATTTT. It is translated as CASSLGYLTGADTQYF.

The CDR3 sequence: CASSLPGRSSSDGYTF. CDR3 sequence (DNA): TGTGCCAGCAGCTTACCGGGCCGCTCCTCATCCGATGGCTACACCTTC. This chain links TRBV3-1 with TRBJ1-2; no clear D. This CDR3 is built from 16 residues. Trimming pared 5 bases from V and 6 bases from J, leaving 22 bases between. The germline CDR1 and CDR2 sequences are LGHDT and YNNKEL (reference sequence).

The genes are TRBV18 and TRBJ2-1; tentative D call: TRBD2 (6 bases). Germline CDR1 and CDR2: KGHSH and LQKENI. The V gene lost 4 bases and the J gene lost 4 bases, with 17 bases spanning the gap. The CDR3 sequence is 16 residues long. This CDR3 is CASSQPGTRNYNEQFF. In DNA, the CDR3 is TGTGCCAGCTCACAACCAGGGACTCGCAATTACAATGAGCAGTTCTTC. Together with reference TRBV18 and TRBJ2-1, the CDR3 gives the full variable domain: NAGVMQNPRHLVRRRGQEARLRCSPMKGHSHVYWYRQLPEEGLKFMVYLQKENIIDESGMPKERFSAEFPKEGPSILRIQQVVRGDSAAYFCASSQPGTRNYNEQFFGPGTRLTVL.